This T cell receptor (beta chain) is drawn from a study of CD8 T cells in ankylosing spondylitis. Regarding the study as a whole: Significantly higher representation of disease-linked clones was reported for matched ankylosing spondylitis synovial fluid. Characteristic, it appeared, of ankylosing spondylitis blood was a TCR beta motif of about eight highly homologous variants.

This clonotype was found many times. Its antigen remains unknown. Quantitative 5'-RACE with molecular barcodes generated TCR beta libraries. TCRdb ran MiXCR on the 5' RACE reads and lists one entry per CDR3 protein. In the table there are fewer than 550,000 distinct CDR3 sequences, about 5.2% of which are singletons. The sequence was collected from a male donor with ankylosing spondylitis. Sequenced: blood, either unsorted or a sorted T cell fraction (not recorded which).

The CDR3 loop reads CSVEDTGGRETQYF. Written as DNA, the CDR3 is TGCAGCGTTGAAGATACCGGGGGCAGGGAGACCCAGTACTTC. The chain is built from TRBV29-1 and TRBJ2-5, with D possibly being TRBD1 or TRBD2 (6 bases each). V was pared by 0 bases and J by 5 bases, with 13 bases between. Germline CDR1 SQVTM, CDR2 ANQGSEA. The CDR3 runs 14 residues.